Shown below are 31 T cell receptor beta chains from a single sample sequenced in a study of T cell responses to AZD1222 COVID-19 vaccine. Assay used: immunoSEQ multiplex PCR; TCRdb lists only in-frame clones, some missing. The table includes under 20,000 clones, about 88% detected once. The material was peripheral blood, obtained 28 days after the second AZD1222 dose. The receptors were gathered from an adult who received the AZD1222 COVID-19 vaccine.

This chain connects TRBV7-9 to TRBJ2-7; D is perhaps TRBD1 (5 bases). The CDR3 length is 14 residues. V lost 5 bases, J lost 0 bases, and 11 bases lay in between. Germline CDR1 and CDR2: SEHNR and FQNEAQ (reference sequence). CDR3 sequence reads: CASSPRQSSYEQYF. As DNA, the CDR3 is TGTGCCAGCAGCCCTCGACAGAGCTCCTACGAGCAGTACTTC.

The chain employs TRBV11-3 and TRBJ2-3, with 12 bases aligning to TRBD2. V was clipped by 1 base and J by 2 bases; unmatched bases: 1. The germline V gene has CDR1 SGHNT and CDR2 YENEEA. The CDR3 spans 16 residues. The chain's CDR3 is CASSLASGGVTDTQYF. The CDR3, as DNA: TGTGCCAGCAGCTTAGCTAGCGGGGGGGTCACAGATACGCAGTATTTT. The entire variable domain, with the rest obtained from reference TRBV11-3 and TRBJ2-3, is as follows: EAGVVQSPRYKIIEKKQPVAFWCNPISGHNTLYWYLQNLGQGPELLIRYENEEAVDDSQLPKDRFSAERLKGVDSTLKIQPAELGDSAVYLCASSLASGGVTDTQYFGPGTRLTVL.

This chain joins TRBV18 and TRBJ2-3; D is ambiguous. V lost 3 bases, J lost 0 bases, and 7 bases lay in between. The germline V gene encodes CDR1 KGHSH and CDR2 LQKENI. CDR3 length equals 14 residues. The CDR3 DNA follows: TGTGCCAGCTCACCCACCAAGAGCACAGATACGCAGTATTTT. Its protein is CASSPTKSTDTQYF.

This clone is medium-sized by share. The chain combines TRBV7-6 with TRBJ2-1; 7 nucleotides align to TRBD2. CDR1 is SGHVS, CDR2 FNYEAQ, per germline. CDR3 length: 17 amino acids. V shed 9 bases and J 4 bases; nucleotides not matched to a gene: 18. The DNA of the CDR3 is TGTGCCAGTGCTCCGATTTTGGGGGGACTAAAGTACAATGAGCAGTTCTTC. It translates to CASAPILGGLKYNEQFF.

This clone was seen only once. V and J are TRBV4-1 and TRBJ2-7, with D possibly TRBD2 on 5 matching bases. V lost 4 bases to trimming and J lost 6 bases, with 22 bases between them. The CDR3 loop spans 16 amino acids. From germline, CDR1 is MGHRA and CDR2 YSYEKL. In DNA form, the CDR3 reads TGCGCCAGCAGCCGGGAGCTCGGGCAGCCACCCTCCGAGCAGTACTTC. It is translated as CASSRELGQPPSEQYF.

This chain joins TRBV7-3 and TRBJ2-3, with 10 nucleotides matching TRBD1. The CDR3 covers 17 residues. CDR1 SGHTA and CDR2 FQGTGA come from the germline V gene. Germline trimming cut 8 bases from V and 3 bases from J; bases unmatched to any gene: 14. CDR3 loop: CASSAGTGTGVTDTQYF. DNA for the CDR3: TGTGCCAGCTCTGCGGGGACCGGGACAGGGGTTACAGATACGCAGTATTTT.

The chain recombines TRBV7-2 with TRBJ2-3; D not resolved. V shed 1 base and J shed 7 bases, with 6 bases lying between them. Germline lookup yields CDR1 SGHTA and CDR2 FQGNSA. The CDR3 consists of 12 residues. CDR3 sequence (DNA): TGTGCCAGCAGCTTAGATACTAATACGCAGTATTTT. Protein product: CASSLDTNTQYF. Complete variable domain (other parts from reference TRBV7-2 and TRBJ2-3): GAGVSQSPSNKVTEKGKDVELRCDPISGHTALYWYRQSLGQGLEFLIYFQGNSAPDKSGLPSDRFSAERTGGSVSTLTIQRTQQEDSAVYLCASSLDTNTQYFGPGTRLTVL.

The rearrangement joins TRBV7-2 to TRBJ2-7; D remains unclear. This CDR3 spans 14 amino acids. The germline V gene encodes CDR1 SGHTA and CDR2 FQGNSA. V was trimmed by 1 base and J by 0 bases, leaving 7 bases between them. CDR3 residues: CASSLGLDSYEQYF. In nucleotides, the CDR3 is TGTGCCAGCAGCTTAGGTCTGGACTCCTACGAGCAGTACTTC.

This clone was seen a few times. The chain employs TRBV10-1 and TRBJ2-3, with 15 bases that match TRBD2. The CDR3 loop spans 16 amino acids. Germline V gives CDR1 WNHNN, CDR2 SYGVQD (reference sequence). V was pared by 11 bases and J by 3 bases, with 9 bases of the junction left unmatched. The CDR3: CAREGLAGGRTDTQYF. In DNA form, the CDR3 reads TGCGCCCGAGAAGGACTAGCGGGGGGGCGGACAGATACGCAGTATTTT.

This chain uses TRBV15 with TRBJ1-1; a possible D gene is TRBD1 (5 bases). The V gene lost 6 bases and the J gene lost 5 bases, with 7 bases spanning the gap. The CDR3 extends over 11 amino acids. From germline, CDR1 is LNHNV and CDR2 YYDKDF (reference sequence). The chain's CDR3 is CATRRGTEAFF. CDR3 DNA: TGTGCCACCAGGCGGGGGACTGAAGCTTTCTTT.

This clone was detected once. The V gene is TRBV7-2, the J gene TRBJ1-2; the D gene is possibly TRBD1 (5 bases). CDR1 and CDR2 from the germline V gene are SGHTA and FQGNSA. Between the trimmed V and J ends, which lost 4 bases and 3 bases, there was a span of 9 bases. The CDR3 extends over 13 amino acids. This chain's CDR3 is CASSWTLDYGYTF. CDR3 sequence (DNA): TGTGCCAGCAGCTGGACACTAGACTATGGCTACACCTTC.

V gene TRBV4-1 combines with J gene TRBJ2-1; no clear D. Germline V lookup: CDR1 MGHRA, CDR2 YSYEKL. Trimming removed 1 base at V and 5 bases at J, with 12 bases between. The CDR3 covers 15 residues. CDR3 bases: TGCGCCAGCAGCCAAGTCTCCGCGACTGACAATGAGCAGTTCTTC. This codes for CASSQVSATDNEQFF.

This clone is a singleton in its sample. The chain has TRBV5-1 and TRBJ2-3; weak D call: TRBD2 (7 bases). Germline V gene sequence: CDR1 SGHRS, CDR2 YFSETQ. V shed 2 bases and J shed 0 bases, with 10 bases lying between them. The CDR3 length is 15 residues. The CDR3 spells CASSFGGASTDTQYF. Here the CDR3 DNA reads TGCGCCAGCAGCTTTGGGGGGGCCAGCACAGATACGCAGTATTTT.

The V gene is TRBV7-3, the J gene TRBJ2-7; possibly TRBD2 for D (6 bases). Germline assignment: CDR1 SGHTA and CDR2 FQGTGA. The CDR3 is 15 amino acids. V gave up 5 bases and J gave up 3 bases, with 17 bases separating them. The CDR3 protein is CASSPGGLGGYEQYF. CDR3 in DNA: TGTGCCAGCAGCCCCGGAGGGTTGGGAGGCTACGAGCAGTACTTC.

The J gene is TRBJ2-5, the V gene TRBV11-2; TRBD2 agrees at 12 bases. V dropped 8 bases and J dropped 5; count of bases not matched to a gene: 18. This CDR3 is built from 18 residues. The germline V gene has CDR1 SGHAT and CDR2 FQNNGV. The CDR3 sequence: CASSRLAGVGLMRETQYF. The CDR3 nucleotides are TGTGCCAGCTCCCGACTAGCGGGAGTGGGGTTAATGCGGGAGACCCAGTACTTC.

Here the CDR3 reads CASSIPQDSRIGDKRAFF. The CDR3 DNA sequence: TGTGCCAGTAGTATCCCGCAGGACTCTAGGATTGGTGACAAACGGGCTTTCTTT. The chain joins TRBV19 to TRBJ1-1; D call uncertain. Germline CDR1 reads LNHDA; CDR2 reads SQIVND (reference sequence). The CDR3 is made up of 18 amino acids. V lost 3 bases, J lost 11 bases, and 31 bases lay in between. Drawing the rest from reference TRBV19 and TRBJ1-1, the complete variable domain is DGGITQSPKYLFRKEGQNVTLSCEQNLNHDAMYWYRQDPGQGLRLIYYSQIVNDFQKGDIAEGYSVSREKKESFPLTVTSAQKNPTAFYLCASSIPQDSRIGDKRAFFGQGTRLTVV.

The V call is TRBV7-9, the J call TRBJ1-6; D ambiguous. This CDR3 is built from 14 residues. The germline V gene encodes CDR1 SEHNR and CDR2 FQNEAQ (reference sequence). Between the trimmed V and J ends, which lost 5 bases and 11 bases, there was a span of 16 bases. The CDR3 nucleotides are TGTGCCAGCAGCCAAACCATAGAGGCAGCACCCCTCCACTTT. Protein: CASSQTIEAAPLHF.

This chain joins TRBV5-8 and TRBJ1-5; tentatively, D is TRBD1 (6 bases). Trimming took off 1 base at V and 5 bases at J, with 13 bases between the two ends. The CDR3 consists of 15 residues. Germline CDR1 SGHTS, CDR2 YDEGEE. This CDR3 is CASSLLSSGDQPQHF. The CDR3 DNA reads TGTGCCAGCAGCTTGCTTTCCTCAGGGGATCAGCCCCAGCATTTT.

This clone turned up a few times. This chain joins TRBV7-2 and TRBJ2-3, with 7 bases matching TRBD2. Germline lookup yields CDR1 SGHTA and CDR2 FQGNSA. CDR3 length: 16 residues. With V trimmed by 3 bases and J by 1 base, 7 bases remained unmatched. The DNA for the CDR3 is TGTGCCAGCAGCTTTGGGCTAGCGGAGCGCACAGATACGCAGTATTTT. It translates to CASSFGLAERTDTQYF.

This clone was seen a single time. The V gene is TRBV7-3, the J gene TRBJ2-6; D possibly uses TRBD1 or TRBD2 (6 bases each). CDR1 is SGHTA and CDR2 is FQGTGA in the germline V gene. The CDR3 runs to 16 residues. Trimming removed 0 bases from V and 2 bases from J, with 8 bases in between. CDR3 sequence reads: CASSLTGGAGANVLTF. The DNA for the CDR3 is TGTGCCAGCAGCTTAACCGGGGGCGCTGGGGCCAACGTCCTGACTTTC. The variable domain in full, completed from reference TRBV7-3 and TRBJ2-6, reads GAGVSQTPSNKVTEKGKYVELRCDPISGHTALYWYRQSLGQGPEFLIYFQGTGAADDSGLPNDRFFAVRPEGSVSTLKIQRTERGDSAVYLCASSLTGGAGANVLTFGAGSRLTVL.

The rearrangement links TRBV7-9 to TRBJ2-2; D remains unclear. The CDR3 is made up of 14 amino acids. With 5 bases removed from V and 6 bases from J, the gap between germline ends came to 13 bases. Germline loops: CDR1 SEHNR, CDR2 FQNEAQ (reference sequence). In DNA form, the CDR3 reads TGTGCCAGCAGCCTCCCCTTTTTCTCCGGGGAGCTGTTTTTT. Translation gives CASSLPFFSGELFF.

The rearrangement uses TRBV13 and TRBJ1-6, with a tentative D call TRBD1 (6 bases). The V end lost 6 bases, the J end lost 9 bases, and 21 bases lay between the germline ends. This CDR3 is built from 16 residues. Germline CDR1 is PRHDT and CDR2 is FYEKMQ (reference sequence). CDR3 sequence: CASRSGGAGFFSPLHF. The CDR3 region has the DNA TGTGCCAGCAGATCGGGGGGCGCCGGATTTTTTTCACCCCTCCACTTT. Together with reference TRBV13 and TRBJ1-6, the CDR3 gives the full variable domain: AAGVIQSPRHLIKEKRETATLKCYPIPRHDTVYWYQQGPGQDPQFLISFYEKMQSDKGSIPDRFSAQQFSDYHSELNMSSLELGDSALYFCASRSGGAGFFSPLHFGNGTRLTVT.

For the CDR3, the DNA is TGTGCCACCAGCAGAGATATGTCGCTGAGCAATCAGCCCCAGCATTTT. Its translation: CATSRDMSLSNQPQHF. The chain is built from TRBV15 and TRBJ1-5; D remains ambiguous. The germline V gene encodes CDR1 LNHNV and CDR2 YYDKDF (reference sequence). Trimming stripped 0 bases from V and 1 base from J, with 10 bases between. The CDR3 covers 16 residues.

The chain carries TRBV10-2 and TRBJ1-3; D call uncertain. V dropped 7 bases and J dropped 0 bases, with 13 bases sitting between them. This CDR3 is 15 amino acids long. The germline CDR1 and CDR2 sequences are WSHSY and SAAADI. The CDR3 DNA follows: TGCGCCAGCAATGCCGGTCCAAACTCTGGAAACACCATATATTTT. It yields the protein CASNAGPNSGNTIYF.

CDR3 sequence reads: CATSESGLARNEQFF. CDR3 bases: TGTGCCACCAGTGAGTCGGGACTAGCGCGGAATGAGCAGTTCTTC. V is TRBV24-1 and J is TRBJ2-1; 10 positions agree with TRBD2. The CDR3 is made up of 15 amino acids. The germline CDR1 and CDR2 sequences are KGHDR and SFDVKD. The ends lost 4 bases at V and 7 bases at J; junction bases unmatched: 6.

This sequence joins TRBV3-1 (or the pseudogene TRBV3-2) and TRBJ2-1; 8 bases map to TRBD2. Germline V gene lookup returns CDR1 LGHDT and CDR2 YNNKEL (reference sequence). V shed 4 bases and J 2 bases; nucleotides not matched to a gene: 7. This CDR3 has 16 residues. The CDR3 is CASSLTGTSPYNEQFF. As DNA, the CDR3 is TGTGCCAGCAGCCTTACCGGGACTAGTCCCTACAATGAGCAGTTCTTC.

The genes are TRBV19 and TRBJ1-5; D gene uncertain. Germline assignment: CDR1 LNHDA and CDR2 SQIVND (reference sequence). The germline V and J ends were trimmed by 7 bases and 4 bases, with 17 bases remaining between them. The CDR3 length is 15 residues. The CDR3 region has the DNA TGTGCCAGTACCCTAACCGGACGGAATAATCAGCCCCAGCATTTT. It translates to CASTLTGRNNQPQHF.

This chain uses TRBV5-6 with TRBJ1-4; TRBD1 agrees at 7 bases. The CDR3 spans 15 residues. Germline CDR1 is SGHDT and CDR2 is YYEEEE. The ends lost 1 base at V and 5 bases at J; junction bases unmatched: 5. Here the CDR3 DNA reads TGTGCCAGCAGCTTGTCGGGACAGCCAAATGAAAAACTGTTTTTT. Protein: CASSLSGQPNEKLFF. Drawing the rest from reference TRBV5-6 and TRBJ1-4, the complete variable domain is DAGVTQSPTHLIKTRGQQVTLRCSPKSGHDTVSWYQQALGQGPQFIFQYYEEEERQRGNFPDRFSGHQFPNYSSELNVNALLLGDSALYLCASSLSGQPNEKLFFGSGTQLSVL.

The rearrangement links TRBV19 to TRBJ2-3; perhaps D is TRBD1 or TRBD2 (5 bases each). The V gene lost 6 bases and the J gene lost 3 bases, with 13 bases spanning the gap. This CDR3 contains 14 residues. The germline gives CDR1 LNHDA, CDR2 SQIVND (reference sequence). The CDR3 nucleotides read TGTGCCAGTAGGCGAGAGGGGCAAACAGATACGCAGTATTTT. It specifies CASRREGQTDTQYF.

This chain links TRBV4-1 with TRBJ2-3, with D hard to call. Trimming cost V 0 bases and J 6 bases, with 13 bases left between them. From germline, CDR1 is MGHRA and CDR2 YSYEKL. CDR3 length: 15 residues. The CDR3 loop is CASSQDTLTRDTQYF. In nucleotides, the CDR3 is TGCGCCAGCAGCCAAGATACCCTAACTCGGGATACGCAGTATTTT.

The chain recombines TRBV19 with TRBJ2-6; 8 nucleotides align to TRBD1. V lost 5 bases and J lost 1; bases outside the gene matches: 16. CDR3 length: 20 residues. Germline CDR1 reads LNHDA; CDR2 reads SQIVND (reference sequence). For the CDR3, the DNA is TGTGCCAGTAGTCGTTACGGAGGACAGGGAAGCGGATCTGGGGCCAACGTCCTGACTTTC. Translation gives CASSRYGGQGSGSGANVLTF.